The 13 T cell receptor beta chains reported below all come from one sample, sequenced in a study of cytomegalovirus exposure and HLA in healthy donors. 13 Jbeta primers and 60 Vbeta primers were used for the PCR. This table comes from immunoSEQ multiplex PCR, and its TCRdb copy is limited to in-frame clones, with some not included. The sample holds approximately 100,000 clones; about 77% are singletons and the top ten take approximately 4.8%. The sequenced material came from PBMCs. Receptors were obtained from a woman between 18 and 29 years old in good health and CMV-seropositive.

The chain links TRBV7-3 to TRBJ2-5; D possibly corresponds to TRBD1 (5 bases). The V end lost 5 bases, the J end lost 4 bases, and 14 bases lay between the germline ends. The CDR3 is 14 amino acids. Germline loops: CDR1 SGHTA, CDR2 FQGTGA. DNA for the CDR3: TGTGCCAGCAGCGCAAACGGCAGGGTAGAGACCCAGTACTTC. Protein sequence: CASSANGRVETQYF.

The chain employs TRBV4-1 and TRBJ1-1; 7 nucleotides line up with TRBD1. CDR1 and CDR2 from the germline V gene are MGHRA and YSYEKL. Trimming cost V 1 base and J 4 bases; bases outside gene matches: 9. This CDR3 is built from 16 residues. The CDR3 loop is CASSQGRQGTPTEAFF. The CDR3 region has the DNA TGCGCCAGCAGCCAAGGGAGACAGGGCACCCCCACTGAAGCTTTCTTT.

V usage is TRBV4-3 and J usage is TRBJ2-3, with TRBD1 matching 11 bases. The V gene's germline CDR1 is LGHNA and CDR2 YSLEER. V lost 3 bases, J lost 5 bases, and 7 bases stayed unmatched. This CDR3 is built from 16 residues. The CDR3 DNA reads TGCGCCAGCAGCCAGACGCCGGGACAGGGGGAAGATACGCAGTATTTT. Translation gives CASSQTPGQGEDTQYF.

The V gene is TRBV18, the J gene TRBJ2-4; TRBD2 is a possible D gene (7 bases). The germline gives CDR1 KGHSH, CDR2 LQKENI. V was pared by 3 bases and J by 0 bases, with 12 bases between. The CDR3 consists of 16 residues. The CDR3 loop reads CASSPRGGLAKNIQYF. The CDR3 nucleotides are TGTGCCAGCTCACCTAGGGGGGGTCTAGCCAAAAACATTCAGTACTTC.

J is TRBJ1-5 and V is TRBV4-2; D is ambiguous. Germline V gene sequence: CDR1 LGHNA, CDR2 YNFKEQ. This CDR3 has 17 amino acids. The V and J ends lost 0 bases and 0 bases respectively, with 12 bases between them. DNA of the CDR3: TGTGCCAGCAGCCAAGAAGTATCGGTTTATAGCAATCAGCCCCAGCATTTT. Protein product: CASSQEVSVYSNQPQHF.

The chain combines TRBV7-2 with TRBJ2-1; D might be TRBD2 (6 bases). The V gene lost 6 bases and the J gene lost 7 bases, with 19 bases spanning the gap. Germline lookup yields CDR1 SGHTA and CDR2 FQGNSA. The CDR3 runs to 15 residues. The CDR3 nucleotides read TGTGCCAGCAGGTCACCGGGACTCGGAGGGAATGAGCAGTTCTTC. Amino acid sequence: CASRSPGLGGNEQFF.

The sample holds a few counts of this clone. This chain uses TRBV30 with TRBJ1-1, with TRBD1 as a possible D gene (6 bases). Germline lookup yields CDR1 GTSNPN and CDR2 SVGIG (reference sequence). V was trimmed by 3 bases and J by 7 bases, leaving 15 bases between them. CDR3 length: 13 residues. CDR3 sequence reads: CAWSPNQGHEAFF. DNA for the CDR3: TGTGCCTGGAGCCCCAACCAGGGACATGAAGCTTTCTTT.

CDR3 loop: CASHRQGASEQYF. Written as DNA, the CDR3 is TGTGCCAGCCACCGACAGGGGGCCAGCGAGCAGTACTTC. The chain carries TRBV27 and TRBJ2-7, with 10 bases that match TRBD1. The CDR3 spans 13 residues. Germline CDR1 and CDR2: MNHEY and SMNVEV (reference sequence). V lost 8 bases to trimming and J lost 6 bases; unmatched junction nucleotides: 7.

The genes are TRBV2 and TRBJ2-3, with 10 bases matching TRBD1. The CDR3 contains 13 residues. Unmatched junction bases numbered 6, after V lost 10 bases and J lost 5 bases. Per germline, CDR1 SNHLY and CDR2 FYNNEI. The CDR3 coding sequence is TGTGCCAACACCGGGACAGGGGTAGATACGCAGTATTTT. It encodes CANTGTGVDTQYF. Filled out from reference TRBV2 and TRBJ2-3, the complete variable domain reads EPEVTQTPSHQVTQMGQEVILRCVPISNHLYFYWYRQILGQKVEFLVSFYNNEISEKSEIFDDQFSVERPDGSNFTLKIRSTKLEDSAMYFCANTGTGVDTQYFGPGTRLTVL.

J is TRBJ2-3 and V is TRBV4-1, with 12 bases aligning to TRBD2. The V gene's germline CDR1 is MGHRA and CDR2 YSYEKL. CDR3 length equals 17 residues. V trimming: 4 bases; J trimming: 2 bases; junction bases outside the gene matches: 7. This chain's CDR3 is CASSLRTSGESTDTQYF. DNA for the CDR3: TGCGCCAGCAGCCTTCGGACTAGCGGGGAATCCACAGATACGCAGTATTTT.

The chain is built from TRBV7-2 and TRBJ2-5, with D possibly matching TRBD1 (6 bases). This CDR3 region has 12 residues. The ends were cut back, 2 bases at V and 5 bases at J, with 6 bases in the middle. Germline CDR1 and CDR2: SGHTA and FQGNSA. The CDR3 spells CASSLQGETQYF. DNA for the CDR3: TGTGCCAGCAGCTTACAGGGGGAGACCCAGTACTTC. Filled out from reference TRBV7-2 and TRBJ2-5, the complete variable domain reads GAGVSQSPSNKVTEKGKDVELRCDPISGHTALYWYRQSLGQGLEFLIYFQGNSAPDKSGLPSDRFSAERTGGSVSTLTIQRTQQEDSAVYLCASSLQGETQYFGPGTRLLVL.

The genes are TRBV4-3 and TRBJ2-1; 8 bases align to TRBD2. This CDR3 is 16 amino acids long. CDR1 and CDR2 (germline): LGHNA, YSLEER. Trimming at V came to 5 bases and at J to 0 bases, leaving 6 bases not matched to a gene. The CDR3, as DNA: TGCGCCAGCAGCTTTAGCGGGACAAGCTCCTACAATGAGCAGTTCTTC. Protein: CASSFSGTSSYNEQFF.

The J gene is TRBJ2-7, the V gene TRBV19; 12 positions match TRBD2. The CDR3 has 15 amino acids. The V gene end was trimmed by 3 bases and the J gene end by 3 bases; junction bases not matched to a gene: 3. Germline CDR1 LNHDA, CDR2 SQIVND (reference sequence). The CDR3 coding sequence is TGTGCCAGTAGTATGACTAGCGGGAGAGTCTACGAGCAGTACTTC. As protein: CASSMTSGRVYEQYF.